Given below is one TCR beta chain in context. Its matching antigen is unknown. Measured with immunoSEQ multiplex PCR; TCRdb has only the in-frame clones, and not every one. In the table there are about 68,000 clones, about nine tenths of which are singletons. This sample was included in a study of T cell responses to AZD1222 COVID-19 vaccine. Study results and caveats: Clonal diversity may have been underestimated, and the donors were mostly white British, with more females than males. Two doses of AZD1222 preceded a rise in Spike-specific TCR breadth and depth. Unmutated regions of variants are reportedly targeted by nearly half of spike-specific TCRs.

The sequence derives from an adult in good health. The specimen comprised peripheral blood, sampled on day 0 of AZD1222 vaccination.

The CDR3: CASSRPIVLDEQYF. In DNA, the CDR3 is TGTGCCAGCAGCAGACCGATTGTGTTAGACGAGCAGTACTTC. The chain couples TRBV3-1 (or the pseudogene TRBV3-2) to TRBJ2-7; D not certain. CDR1 LGHDT and CDR2 YNNKEL come from the germline V gene (reference sequence). The V end lost 5 bases, the J end lost 5 bases, and 16 bases lay between the germline ends. The CDR3 covers 14 residues.